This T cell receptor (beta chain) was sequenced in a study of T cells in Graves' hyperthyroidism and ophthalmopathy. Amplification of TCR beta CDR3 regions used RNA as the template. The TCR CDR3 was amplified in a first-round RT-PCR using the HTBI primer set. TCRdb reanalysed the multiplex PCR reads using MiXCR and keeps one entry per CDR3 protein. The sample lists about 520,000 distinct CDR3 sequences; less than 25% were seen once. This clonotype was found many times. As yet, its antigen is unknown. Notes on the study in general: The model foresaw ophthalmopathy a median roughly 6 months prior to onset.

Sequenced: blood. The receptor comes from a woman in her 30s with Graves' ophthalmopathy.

The CDR3 protein is CASSLAGQPYEQYF. The CDR3 nucleotides read TGTGCCAGCAGCTTAGCAGGCCAGCCCTACGAGCAGTACTTC. The chain is built from TRBV7-2 and TRBJ2-7; D not certain. Trimming removed 0 bases at V and 2 bases at J, with 8 bases between. The CDR3 covers 14 residues. Germline CDR1 reads SGHTA; CDR2 reads FQGNSA.